These 20 T cell receptor beta chains share one sample of origin, sequenced in a study of blood T cell repertoires in COVID-19. Method: immunoSEQ multiplex PCR; TCRdb's copy keeps in-frame clones and lacks some. This sample carries 85,000 to 100,000 clones, about 86% of them seen once, and the ten largest clones take roughly 2%. Sequencing used peripheral blood. These receptors were taken from a man aged 45-60 years with COVID-19, enrolled during active disease.

As DNA, the CDR3 is TGCGCCAGCAGCTTGGCCAGGGCCGGGGAGCTGTTTTTT. Protein sequence: CASSLARAGELFF. This chain joins TRBV5-1 and TRBJ2-2; TRBD1 might be the D (5 bases). CDR1 is SGHRS and CDR2 is YFSETQ in the germline V gene. CDR3 length: 13 residues. Trimming left V 0 bases short and J 6 bases short, with 6 bases between.

V is TRBV27 and J is TRBJ1-5, with 9 nucleotides matching TRBD1. Trimming took 6 bases from V and 5 from J; bases not matched to a gene: 5. This CDR3 comprises 14 residues. Germline lookup yields CDR1 MNHEY and CDR2 SMNVEV (reference sequence). The CDR3 here is CASRSRTGDQPQHF. The CDR3 nucleotides read TGTGCCAGCAGAAGCAGGACAGGGGATCAGCCCCAGCATTTT.

The chain employs TRBV5-1 and TRBJ1-5, with 9 bases that match TRBD1. The CDR3 sequence is 15 residues long. V shed 4 bases and J 3 bases; nucleotides not matched to a gene: 5. Germline V gene data show CDR1 as SGHRS and CDR2 as YFSETQ. The CDR3 reads CASSLGQGYNQPQHF. For the CDR3, the DNA is TGCGCCAGCAGCCTTGGACAGGGGTACAATCAGCCCCAGCATTTT.

The rearrangement joins TRBV7-9 to TRBJ2-5; D remains ambiguous. Trimming stripped 6 bases from V and 2 bases from J, with 10 bases between. CDR1 SEHNR and CDR2 FQNEAQ come from the germline V gene (reference sequence). The length of the CDR3 is 13 residues. As DNA, the CDR3 is TGTGCCAGCAGACTCCTGTGGCAAGAGACCCAGTACTTC. Translated: CASRLLWQETQYF.

The chain joins TRBV7-9 to TRBJ2-3, with 9 bases lining up with TRBD1. Germline trimming cut 10 bases from V and 0 bases from J; bases unmatched to any gene: 5. Germline V gives CDR1 SEHNR, CDR2 FQNEAQ (reference sequence). The CDR3 sequence is 14 residues long. The CDR3 spells CATTGTGSTDTQYF. The CDR3 DNA follows: TGTGCCACCACTGGGACAGGGAGCACAGATACGCAGTATTTT.

The chain joins TRBV5-1 to TRBJ2-7; perhaps TRBD2 as D (5 bases). Trimming left V 0 bases short and J 2 bases short, with 9 bases between. Germline V gene sequence: CDR1 SGHRS, CDR2 YFSETQ. CDR3 length equals 14 residues. Here the CDR3 DNA reads TGCGCCAGCAGCTTGGGAGCGGCTCCCTACGAGCAGTACTTC. It codes for CASSLGAAPYEQYF.

This chain uses TRBV18 with TRBJ1-4; a possible D gene is TRBD1 (5 bases). CDR1 and CDR2 (germline): KGHSH, LQKENI. V was cut by 3 bases and J by 7 bases, with 12 bases left in between. The CDR3 is 14 residues long. This CDR3 reads CASSPRQGGEKLFF. In DNA form, the CDR3 reads TGTGCCAGCTCACCCCGGCAGGGTGGTGAAAAACTGTTTTTT. Full variable domain (rest looked up from reference TRBV18 and TRBJ1-4): NAGVMQNPRHLVRRRGQEARLRCSPMKGHSHVYWYRQLPEEGLKFMVYLQKENIIDESGMPKERFSAEFPKEGPSILRIQQVVRGDSAAYFCASSPRQGGEKLFFGSGTQLSVL.

The chain has TRBV5-1 and TRBJ1-1, with TRBD1 matching 8 bases. The CDR3 covers 18 residues. Germline values: CDR1 SGHRS, CDR2 YFSETQ. Unmatched junction bases numbered 14, after V lost 4 bases and J lost 0 bases. The CDR3 DNA reads TGCGCCAGCAGCCCCCGGACCAGGGGGCCGGCTATGAACACTGAAGCTTTCTTT. It codes for CASSPRTRGPAMNTEAFF.

The rearrangement links TRBV30 to TRBJ2-7, with 9 bases fitting TRBD2. V shed 0 bases, J shed 6 bases, and the junction held 15 bases outside the gene matches. CDR1 is GTSNPN and CDR2 is SVGIG in the germline V gene (reference sequence). CDR3 length: 17 amino acids. CDR3: CAWSVGGGAGFVSEQYF. The CDR3 region has the DNA TGTGCCTGGAGTGTAGGCGGGGGGGCCGGGTTCGTCTCCGAGCAGTACTTC.

This chain links TRBV19 with TRBJ1-6; 9 nucleotides agree with TRBD1. CDR1 is LNHDA and CDR2 is SQIVND in the germline V gene (reference sequence). The CDR3 extends over 16 amino acids. Trimming took 7 bases from V and 3 from J; bases not matched to a gene: 7. Here the CDR3 reads CASTLTGGNYNSPLHF. CDR3 nucleotide sequence: TGTGCCAGTACCTTGACAGGGGGTAACTATAATTCACCCCTCCACTTT.

The J gene is TRBJ1-6, the V gene TRBV15; 9 nucleotides agree with TRBD1. CDR1 and CDR2 from the germline V gene are LNHNV and YYDKDF (reference sequence). The CDR3 loop spans 19 amino acids. V shed 5 bases, J shed 0 bases, and the junction held 11 bases outside the gene matches. CDR3 region: CATSSQGQGRSSYNSPLHF. The DNA of the CDR3 is TGTGCCACCAGCTCCCAGGGACAGGGTAGGAGCTCCTATAATTCACCCCTCCACTTT.

The CDR3 bases are TGTGCCAGTAGTGGACGGACAGGGGGCTATGAAAAACTGTTTTTT. Protein: CASSGRTGGYEKLFF. V usage is TRBV19 and J usage is TRBJ1-4, with TRBD1 identical over 11 bases. CDR1 and CDR2 (germline): LNHDA, SQIVND (reference sequence). The CDR3 contains 15 residues. Germline trimming cut 5 bases from V and 6 bases from J; bases unmatched to any gene: 5. Combining the CDR3 with reference TRBV19 and TRBJ1-4 gives the whole variable domain DGGITQSPKYLFRKEGQNVTLSCEQNLNHDAMYWYRQDPGQGLRLIYYSQIVNDFQKGDIAEGYSVSREKKESFPLTVTSAQKNPTAFYLCASSGRTGGYEKLFFGSGTQLSVL.

The rearrangement uses TRBV11-3 and TRBJ2-3; tentative D call: TRBD2 (5 bases). V lost 1 base and J lost 4, with 9 bases in between. CDR3 length: 14 residues. From germline, CDR1 is SGHNT and CDR2 YENEEA. The CDR3 DNA reads TGTGCCAGCAGCTTAGGGACCGGGGCAGATACGCAGTATTTT. It translates to CASSLGTGADTQYF.

The gene calls are TRBV29-1 and TRBJ2-2; TRBD2 aligns across 9 bases. The CDR3 length is 14 residues. Germline CDR1 and CDR2: SQVTM and ANQGSEA. The J segment lost 0 bases and the V segment lost 4 bases, leaving 0 bases of the junction unmatched. CDR3 protein: CSVGLAANTGELFF. In DNA, the CDR3 is TGCAGCGTTGGACTAGCGGCGAACACCGGGGAGCTGTTTTTT.

The chain carries TRBV30 and TRBJ1-4; TRBD1 is a possible D gene (5 bases). Trimming took off 3 bases at V and 5 bases at J, with 16 bases between the two ends. CDR3 length: 15 residues. The germline V gene encodes CDR1 GTSNPN and CDR2 SVGIG (reference sequence). The CDR3 DNA reads as TGTGCCTGGAGGGCTTTTTGGGGGGTAAATGAAAAACTGTTTTTT. This encodes CAWRAFWGVNEKLFF. Filled out from reference TRBV30 and TRBJ1-4, the complete variable domain reads SQTIHQWPATLVQPVGSPLSLECTVEGTSNPNLYWYRQAAGRGLQLLFYSVGIGQISSEVPQNLSASRPQDRQFILSSKKLLLSDSGFYLCAWRAFWGVNEKLFFGSGTQLSVL.

V and J are TRBV5-8 and TRBJ1-6; tentatively, D is TRBD1 (5 bases). The CDR3 loop spans 13 amino acids. Germline-derived CDR1 and CDR2 are SGHTS and YDEGEE. Trimming cost V 3 bases and J 7 bases, with 8 bases left between them. The CDR3 DNA is TGTGCCAGCAGCTCCCGACAGAATTCACCCCTCCACTTT. This codes for CASSSRQNSPLHF. Full variable domain (missing parts from reference TRBV5-8 and TRBJ1-6): EAGVTQSPTHLIKTRGQQATLRCSPISGHTSVYWYQQALGLGLQFLLWYDEGEERNRGNFPPRFSGRQFPNYSSELNVNALELEDSALYLCASSSRQNSPLHFGNGTRLTVT.

CDR3 loop: CASSQGGNTEAFF. In DNA, the CDR3 is TGTGCCAGCAGCCAGGGGGGGAACACTGAAGCTTTCTTT. The J gene is TRBJ1-1, the V gene TRBV7-2; 7 positions agree with TRBD1. This CDR3 comprises 13 residues. V lost 5 bases, J lost 1 base, and 1 base stayed unmatched. The V gene's germline CDR1 is SGHTA and CDR2 FQGNSA.

The chain has TRBV3-1 (or the pseudogene TRBV3-2) and TRBJ1-2, with D uncertain. CDR3 length equals 15 residues. Germline V lookup: CDR1 LGHDT, CDR2 YNNKEL (reference sequence). Deletions cut 0 bases from V and 0 bases from J, with 8 bases between. The CDR3 DNA is TGTGCCAGCAGCCAAGATATGAGGGCTAACTATGGCTACACCTTC. Translating it yields CASSQDMRANYGYTF.

This chain connects TRBV18 to TRBJ1-4, with a tentative D call TRBD1 (6 bases). V was clipped by 0 bases and J by 7 bases, with 9 bases between them. CDR3 length: 14 residues. CDR1 is KGHSH and CDR2 is LQKENI in the germline V gene. The CDR3 region has the DNA TGTGCCAGCTCACCACCGCTACAGGGTGAAAAACTGTTTTTT. This sequence encodes CASSPPLQGEKLFF.

The gene calls are TRBV7-9 and TRBJ2-3; 12 nucleotides line up with TRBD2. The V segment lost 4 bases and the J segment 3 bases; nucleotides outside the gene matches: 8. Germline V gene sequence: CDR1 SEHNR, CDR2 FQNEAQ (reference sequence). The CDR3 has 17 amino acids. DNA for the CDR3: TGTGCCAGCAGCTCATTTGCTGGACTAGCGGGGACAGATACGCAGTATTTT. This sequence encodes CASSSFAGLAGTDTQYF.